The rows below give T cell receptor beta chains drawn from one sample of a study of response to subunit inactivated influenza vaccine. MiXCR, run by TCRdb on the RT-PCR reads, gives a single entry per CDR3 protein. Altogether hundreds of thousands of distinct CDR3 sequences are present, about 15% being singletons, with the ten largest covering approximately 6.5%. The sequences come from PBMCs from blood, collected 14 days before vaccination. Every receptor here comes from a man aged 45-65 years who received an inactivated influenza vaccine. CDR3s include the opening cysteine and the closing phenylalanine or tryptophan. Each record gives: clone size, J gene, D gene, V gene, CDR3 DNA, CDR3 protein. The D gene is left open where the match is weak. Only some rows state a clone size, as once, few, many or a class for expanded clones.

size: .; J: TRBJ2-2; D: TRBD1; V: TRBV18; DNA: TGTGCCAGCTCCCGCACAGGGGGCGCGGACACCGGGGAGCTGTTTTTT; CDR3: CASSRTGGADTGELFF
size: many; J: TRBJ1-4; D: TRBD1; V: TRBV12-3/TRBV12-4; DNA: TGTGCCAGCAGCCCGACAGGGGGCAAGGGTAATGAAAAACTGTTTTTT; CDR3: CASSPTGGKGNEKLFF
size: .; J: TRBJ2-2; D: .; V: TRBV3-1; DNA: TGTGCCAGCTCCAAGCTGACTCTGAACACCGGGGAGCTGTTTTTT; CDR3: CASSKLTLNTGELFF
size: .; J: TRBJ1-2; D: TRBD1; V: TRBV5-1; DNA: TGCGCCAGCAGCCCAGGGACAGGGGGCTATGGCTACACCTTC; CDR3: CASSPGTGGYGYTF
size: few; J: TRBJ2-1; D: TRBD1; V: TRBV29-1; DNA: TGCAGCGCCTACCCCGGGACAGGGCTTTACAATGAGCAGTTCTTC; CDR3: CSAYPGTGLYNEQFF
size: few; J: TRBJ1-2; D: .; V: TRBV10-3; DNA: TGTGCCATCAGTGATGAGGGTAACTATGGCTACACCTTC; CDR3: CAISDEGNYGYTF
size: .; J: TRBJ2-5; D: TRBD1; V: TRBV29-1; DNA: TGCAGCGTCGCTCGGGACAGGGGGATGGAGACCCAGTACTTC; CDR3: CSVARDRGMETQYF
size: few; J: TRBJ2-1; D: .; V: TRBV29-1; DNA: TGCAGCGGGGTAAGCTCCTACAATGAGCAGTTCTTC; CDR3: CSGVSSYNEQFF
size: few; J: TRBJ1-1; D: TRBD1; V: TRBV29-1; DNA: TGCAGCGTTGAATTTCTACGGGACAGGGATGGTGAAGCTTTCTTT; CDR3: CSVEFLRDRDGEAFF
size: few; J: TRBJ2-4; D: .; V: TRBV5-6; DNA: TGTGCCAGCAGCTCCCGCCGGGGGATCGTAAACATTCAGTACTTC; CDR3: CASSSRRGIVNIQYF
size: .; J: TRBJ2-3; D: .; V: TRBV4-1; DNA: TGCGCCAGCAGCCAAGGGCTGTGGGCAGATACGCAGTATTTT; CDR3: CASSQGLWADTQYF
size: once; J: TRBJ2-1; D: TRBD2; V: TRBV10-1; DNA: TGCGCCAGCAGTTATAGCGGGAGGAATATAAATGAGCAGTTCTTC; CDR3: CASSYSGRNINEQFF
size: .; J: TRBJ2-1; D: TRBD2; V: TRBV27; DNA: TGTGCCAGCAGTTTATGGCTGACTAGCGGATACAATGAGCAGTTCTTC; CDR3: CASSLWLTSGYNEQFF
size: many; J: TRBJ2-7; D: .; V: TRBV5-1; DNA: TGCGCCAGCGGAAAACCAGGATCGGACTACGAGCAGTACTTC; CDR3: CASGKPGSDYEQYF
size: many; J: TRBJ2-2; D: TRBD2; V: TRBV7-7; DNA: TGTGCTAGCAGCCGGACTAGCGGGGGAGACGGGGAGCTGTTTTTT; CDR3: CASSRTSGGDGELFF
size: .; J: TRBJ2-5; D: TRBD2; V: TRBV27; DNA: TGTGCCAGCAGTTTCCGGACTAGCAACTCGGAGACCCAGTACTTC; CDR3: CASSFRTSNSETQYF
size: many; J: TRBJ2-2; D: .; V: TRBV12-3/TRBV12-4; DNA: TGTGCCAGCAGCTTGGACAGAAACACCGGGGAGCTGTTTTTT; CDR3: CASSLDRNTGELFF
size: once; J: TRBJ1-5; D: .; V: TRBV12-3/TRBV12-4; DNA: TGTGCCAGCACCGCGTATAGCAATCAGCCCCAGCATTTT; CDR3: CASTAYSNQPQHF
size: few; J: TRBJ1-1; D: TRBD1; V: TRBV5-1; DNA: TGCGCCAGCAGCTCTCCGACAGGGGGCATCACTGAAGCTTTCTTT; CDR3: CASSSPTGGITEAFF
size: .; J: TRBJ2-2; D: TRBD2; V: TRBV5-1; DNA: TGCGCCAGCACTCCAGAGACTAGCGGGGGCTTCTTGAGGAACACCGGGGAGCTGTTTTTT; CDR3: CASTPETSGGFLRNTGELFF
size: .; J: TRBJ1-2; D: TRBD1; V: TRBV5-1; DNA: TGCGCCAGCAGCGGGGACAGAGATCGGGCCTACACCTTC; CDR3: CASSGDRDRAYTF
size: few; J: TRBJ2-1; D: TRBD2; V: TRBV12-5; DNA: TGTGCTAGTGGTCCCCCGCTAGCGGGGGGGTATGAGCAGTTCTTC; CDR3: CASGPPLAGGYEQFF
size: .; J: TRBJ2-5; D: TRBD2; V: TRBV5-5; DNA: TGTGCCAGCAGGGAAACGGGAGGTAGGCAGGAGACCCAGTACTTC; CDR3: CASRETGGRQETQYF
size: .; J: TRBJ1-5; D: TRBD1; V: TRBV27; DNA: TGTGCCAGCAGTTCCCTGTGGGACAGGGGTAGCAATCAGCCCCAGCATTTT; CDR3: CASSSLWDRGSNQPQHF
size: few; J: TRBJ1-1; D: .; V: TRBV9; DNA: TGTGCCAGCAGCGTAGCCCGGACAGACACTGAAGCTTTCTTT; CDR3: CASSVARTDTEAFF
size: .; J: TRBJ1-1; D: TRBD1; V: TRBV5-1; DNA: TGCGCCAGCAGCACTATGGGACAGGGATGGACTGAAGCTTTCTTT; CDR3: CASSTMGQGWTEAFF
size: many; J: TRBJ1-1; D: .; V: TRBV12-3/TRBV12-4; DNA: TGTGCCAGCCGTGGGGCAGGCTTGAACACTGAAGCTTTCTTT; CDR3: CASRGAGLNTEAFF
size: .; J: TRBJ2-7; D: TRBD2; V: TRBV10-3; DNA: TGTGCCATCGCCACTAGCGACTCCTACGAGCAGTACTTC; CDR3: CAIATSDSYEQYF
size: .; J: TRBJ2-5; D: .; V: TRBV20-1; DNA: TGCTGTGCTAGGGCCGCGGGCCTCAGGTTGCGGGAGACCCAGTACTTC; CDR3: CCARAAGLRLRETQYF
size: many; J: TRBJ2-1; D: .; V: TRBV7-2; DNA: TGTGCCAGCACACTTACCCCCTCTGAGCAGTTCTTC; CDR3: CASTLTPSEQFF
size: .; J: TRBJ1-5; D: .; V: TRBV12-3/TRBV12-4; DNA: TGTGCCAGCAGTTTAGCTCGGGCCAGCAATCAGCCCCAGCATTTT; CDR3: CASSLARASNQPQHF
size: .; J: TRBJ2-3; D: .; V: TRBV2; DNA: TGTGCCAGCAGTGAAGCAGGGAGAGATACGCAGTATTTT; CDR3: CASSEAGRDTQYF
size: few; J: TRBJ1-2; D: .; V: TRBV28; DNA: TGTGCCAGCAGTTCGTATGGGCATGTTTTTTTGGGACTCCTACCTAACTATGGCTACACCTTC; CDR3: CASSSYGHVFLGLLPNYGYTF
size: many; J: TRBJ2-4; D: TRBD2; V: TRBV6-1; DNA: TGTGCCAGCGGACGGGGTAGCGGGAGCCCCCAGTACTTC; CDR3: CASGRGSGSPQYF
size: few; J: TRBJ2-7; D: TRBD1; V: TRBV7-9; DNA: TGTGCCAGCACGACAGGGGGATACGAGCAGTACTTC; CDR3: CASTTGGYEQYF